Sequencing of this T cell receptor (beta chain) was carried out in a study of blood T cell repertoires in COVID-19. The assay was immunoSEQ multiplex PCR, and TCRdb's table has in-frame clones only and misses some. The table lists 100,000 to 150,000 clones, approximately 85% of them singletons. This CDR3 comprises 15 residues. The V end was cut by 6 bases, the J end by 6 bases, with 18 bases between. CDR1 is MNHEY, CDR2 SVGAGI, per germline. This receptor was identified in a woman of 80 years or more with acute or convalescent COVID-19. The gene calls are TRBV6-5 and TRBJ1-5; tentative D call: TRBD1 (5 bases). The specimen sequenced was peripheral blood. CDR3 nucleotide sequence: TGTGCCAGCAGCCGGGACTCCTTTGGCGGTCAGCCCCAGCATTTT. This sequence encodes CASSRDSFGGQPQHF.